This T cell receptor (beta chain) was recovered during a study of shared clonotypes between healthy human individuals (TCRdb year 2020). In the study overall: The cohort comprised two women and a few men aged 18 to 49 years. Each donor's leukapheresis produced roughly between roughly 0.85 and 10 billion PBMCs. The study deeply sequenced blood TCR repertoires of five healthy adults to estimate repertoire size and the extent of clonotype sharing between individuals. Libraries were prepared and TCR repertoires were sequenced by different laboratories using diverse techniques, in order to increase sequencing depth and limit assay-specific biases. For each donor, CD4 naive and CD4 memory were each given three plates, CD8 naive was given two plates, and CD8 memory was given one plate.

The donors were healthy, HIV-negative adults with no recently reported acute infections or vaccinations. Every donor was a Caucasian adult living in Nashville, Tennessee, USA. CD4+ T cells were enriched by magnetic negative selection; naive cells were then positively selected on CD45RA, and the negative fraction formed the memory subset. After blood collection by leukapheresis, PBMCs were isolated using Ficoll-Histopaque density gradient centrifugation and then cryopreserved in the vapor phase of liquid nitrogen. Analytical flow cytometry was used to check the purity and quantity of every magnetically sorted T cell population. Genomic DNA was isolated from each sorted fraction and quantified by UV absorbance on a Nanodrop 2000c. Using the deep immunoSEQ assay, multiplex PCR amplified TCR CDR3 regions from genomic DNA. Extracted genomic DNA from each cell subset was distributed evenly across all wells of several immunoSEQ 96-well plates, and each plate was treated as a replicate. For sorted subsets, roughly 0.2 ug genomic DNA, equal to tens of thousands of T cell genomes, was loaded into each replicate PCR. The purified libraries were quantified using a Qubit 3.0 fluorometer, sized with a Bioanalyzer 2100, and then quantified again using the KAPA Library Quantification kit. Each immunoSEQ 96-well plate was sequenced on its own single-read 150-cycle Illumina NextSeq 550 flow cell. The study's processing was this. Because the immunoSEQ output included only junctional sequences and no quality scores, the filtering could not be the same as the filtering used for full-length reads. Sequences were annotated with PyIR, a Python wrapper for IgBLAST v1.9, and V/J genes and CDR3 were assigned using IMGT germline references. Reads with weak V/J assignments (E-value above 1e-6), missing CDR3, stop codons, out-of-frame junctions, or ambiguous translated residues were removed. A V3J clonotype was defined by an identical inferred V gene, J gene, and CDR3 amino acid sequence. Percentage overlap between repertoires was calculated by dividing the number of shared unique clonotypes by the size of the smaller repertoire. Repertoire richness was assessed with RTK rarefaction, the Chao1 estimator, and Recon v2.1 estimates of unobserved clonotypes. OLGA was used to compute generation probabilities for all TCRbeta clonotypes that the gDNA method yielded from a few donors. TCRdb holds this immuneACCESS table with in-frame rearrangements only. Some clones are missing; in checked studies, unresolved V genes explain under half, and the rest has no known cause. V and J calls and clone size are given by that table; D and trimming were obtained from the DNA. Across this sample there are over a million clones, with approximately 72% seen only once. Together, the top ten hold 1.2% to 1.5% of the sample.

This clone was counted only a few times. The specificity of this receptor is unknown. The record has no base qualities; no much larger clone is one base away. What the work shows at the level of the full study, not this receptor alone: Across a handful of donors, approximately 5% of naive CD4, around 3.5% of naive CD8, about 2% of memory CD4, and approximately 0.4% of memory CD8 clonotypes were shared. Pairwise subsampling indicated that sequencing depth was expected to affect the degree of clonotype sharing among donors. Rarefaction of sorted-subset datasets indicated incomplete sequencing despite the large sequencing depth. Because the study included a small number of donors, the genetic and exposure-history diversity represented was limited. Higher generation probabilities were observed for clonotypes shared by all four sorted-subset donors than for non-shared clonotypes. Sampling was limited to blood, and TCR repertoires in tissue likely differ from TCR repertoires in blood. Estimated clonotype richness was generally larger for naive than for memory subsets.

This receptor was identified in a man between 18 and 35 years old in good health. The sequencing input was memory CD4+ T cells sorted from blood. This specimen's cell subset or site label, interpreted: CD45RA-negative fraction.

The CDR3: CASSGQGGWYNEQFF. At the DNA level, the sequence is TGTGCCAGCAGCGGACAGGGAGGTTGGTACAATGAGCAGTTCTTC. The rearrangement joined TRBV9 to TRBJ2-1; tentative D gene TRBD1, with 7 bases matching. CDR1 and CDR2, looked up from the germline V gene, are SGDLS and YYNGEE. Cut back by 3 bases and 4 bases, the V and J ends lie 14 bases apart. The CDR3 goes from the cysteine to the phenylalanine over 15 residues. The read is trimmed to its CDR3 DNA, 45 bases read in frame from base 1.